This TCR beta chain comes out of a study of blood T cell repertoires in COVID-19. Across the whole study: Whether acute or convalescent, the COVID-19 samples came from the United States, Italy and Spain.

CDR1 is SGHNT and CDR2 is YYREEE in the germline V gene (reference sequence). Trimming left V 4 bases short and J 1 base short, with 25 bases between. The CDR3 runs 19 residues. In the original analysis: Amplifying reference gene primers gave estimates of nucleated cell counts. Here immunoSEQ multiplex PCR was the method, and the copy in TCRdb shows in-frame clones only, minus some. The V and J calls and the clone size are those of that table, but D and trimming were determined from the DNA. The sample shows roughly 320,000 clones, more than 90% of them seen only once. This clone was found once. The study drew participants aged about 18 to 95 years from roughly 25 US areas. Within the 2 weeks before study entry, each person in the exposed group met a COVID-19 case.

The TCR comes from a woman aged 25 to 39 who had been exposed to COVID-19. Sequences were obtained from PBMCs or T cells enriched from blood (not recorded which). This chain uses TRBV5-4 with TRBJ2-3, with D possibly matching TRBD2 (6 bases). The CDR3 is CASSLEGRGTPSRTDTQYF. The CDR3 nucleotides are TGTGCCAGCAGCCTGGAGGGCCGGGGGACCCCCTCGCGCACAGATACGCAGTATTTT.